This T cell receptor (beta chain) was profiled in a study of blood T cell repertoires in COVID-19. Assay: immunoSEQ multiplex PCR; the TCRdb copy retains only in-frame clones and omits some. Of 80,000 to 130,000 clones listed, approximately 91% are singletons. The clonotype comes from a woman aged 60-75 years with acute or convalescent COVID-19. Sequenced input: peripheral blood.

CDR3 protein: CASSPGLLYGYTF. The CDR3 bases are TGTGCCAGCAGTCCCGGTTTGCTCTATGGCTACACCTTC. The J gene is TRBJ1-2, the V gene TRBV7-2; D gene uncertain. Looked up from germline, CDR1 is SGHTA and CDR2 is FQGNSA. The CDR3 runs to 13 residues. V shed 6 bases and J shed 4 bases, with 12 bases lying between them. The full variable domain, its missing parts supplied by reference TRBV7-2 and TRBJ1-2, is GAGVSQSPSNKVTEKGKDVELRCDPISGHTALYWYRQSLGQGLEFLIYFQGNSAPDKSGLPSDRFSAERTGGSVSTLTIQRTQQEDSAVYLCASSPGLLYGYTFGSGTRLTVV.